This T cell receptor (beta chain) was found in a study of cytotoxic CD8 clonotypes in ibrutinib-treated CLL. Overall study: Roughly 24 partial and 2 complete responses; at median roughly 68 months, about 14 remitted, 12 progressed. Samples showed on average approximately 250,000 productive templates and roughly 90,000 productive rearrangements. Following a median 12 months of treatment, with a range of 6 to 36, response samples were taken. Study-wide results and limits: A difference in sampling times existed between sustained-remission and progressing patients.

TCRdb keeps only in-frame clones here, not all; method: immunoSEQ multiplex PCR. The sample includes around 310,000 clones, around four fifths of them seen just once. Concerning this clone itself: Its matching antigen is unknown.

Germline V lookup: CDR1 SGHTS, CDR2 YDEGEE. The CDR3 consists of 15 residues. The V end was cut by 3 bases, the J end by 0 bases, with 12 bases between. The TCR comes from a human donor with chronic lymphocytic leukemia. The V gene is TRBV5-8, the J gene TRBJ1-2; D gene uncertain. The specimen was PBMCs, collected before ibrutinib treatment. This chain's CDR3 is CASSSQTEANYGYTF. CDR3 DNA: TGTGCCAGCAGCTCCCAGACCGAAGCTAACTATGGCTACACCTTC.